The next 27 T cell receptor beta chains were all read from a single sample in a study of blood T cell repertoires in COVID-19. The data were produced by immunoSEQ multiplex PCR, yet TCRdb's version contains in-frame clones alone and is incomplete. Of 80,000 to 100,000 clones in the sample, about 90% were seen once. Input material: peripheral blood. Receptors were obtained from a human donor with COVID-19, enrolled during active disease. The donor label of this sample is uncertain.

The genes are TRBV24-1 and TRBJ2-1, with 9 bases aligning to TRBD2. This CDR3 contains 16 residues. Germline loops: CDR1 KGHDR, CDR2 SFDVKD. Trimming at V came to 4 bases and at J to 6 bases, leaving 9 bases not matched to a gene. For the CDR3, the DNA is TGTGCCACCAGTGACCCCGGACTAGCGCGGGGCAATGAGCAGTTCTTC. It translates to CATSDPGLARGNEQFF.

This sequence joins TRBV2 and TRBJ1-5, with no clear D. Trimming took 4 bases from V and 7 from J, leaving 20 bases between them. The CDR3 extends over 16 amino acids. Looked up from germline, CDR1 is SNHLY and CDR2 is FYNNEI. CDR3 protein: CASSVTEGQLGQPQHF. The CDR3 region has the DNA TGTGCCAGCAGTGTAACAGAGGGCCAGCTAGGACAGCCCCAGCATTTT.

The rearrangement links TRBV7-7 to TRBJ2-5, with 11 positions matching TRBD1. The CDR3 runs 16 residues. Germline CDR1 and CDR2: SSHAT and FNYEAQ (reference sequence). After removal of 5 bases from V and 1 base from J, the junction contained 6 bases not matched to a gene. CDR3 bases: TGTGCCAGCAGCCTCCGGGGACAGGGGGTCCAAGAGACCCAGTACTTC. Its translation is CASSLRGQGVQETQYF.

The chain joins TRBV2 to TRBJ1-4, with a weak D call TRBD1 (5 bases). The V and J ends lost 4 bases and 1 base respectively, with 16 bases between them. The CDR3 totals 17 residues. CDR1 SNHLY and CDR2 FYNNEI come from the germline V gene. CDR3 sequence (DNA): TGTGCCAGCAGTGCCCGGGCTCCGCAGGGAACTAATGAAAAACTGTTTTTT. It codes for CASSARAPQGTNEKLFF.

The gene calls are TRBV19 and TRBJ2-7, with 8 bases identical to TRBD1. V shed 6 bases and J 0 bases; nucleotides not matched to a gene: 7. The germline V gene encodes CDR1 LNHDA and CDR2 SQIVND (reference sequence). The CDR3 is 15 amino acids. CDR3 in amino acids: CASSPDRVSSYEQYF. CDR3 coding DNA: TGTGCCAGTAGCCCGGACAGGGTCAGCTCCTACGAGCAGTACTTC.

Only a few counts were recorded for this clone. The chain employs TRBV12-3 or TRBV12-4 and TRBJ1-1; TRBD1 agrees at 7 bases. This CDR3 comprises 11 residues. V lost 6 bases and J lost 10; bases outside the gene matches: 5. CDR3 residues: CASRQGIVAFF. The CDR3 nucleotides are TGTGCCAGCAGACAGGGGATTGTAGCTTTCTTT.

This chain uses TRBV3-1 (or the pseudogene TRBV3-2) with TRBJ2-1; 10 bases are a match to TRBD2. The germline gives CDR1 LGHDT, CDR2 YNNKEL (reference sequence). This CDR3 region has 15 residues. V gave up 1 base and J gave up 6 bases; unmatched junction bases: 3. CDR3 nucleotides: TGTGCCAGCAGCCAAGTAGCGGGGGGACCCAATGAGCAGTTCTTC. This codes for CASSQVAGGPNEQFF.

J is TRBJ1-3 and V is TRBV9; 8 nucleotides align to TRBD1. CDR3 length equals 15 residues. Trimming took 0 bases from V and 2 from J; bases not matched to a gene: 1. The germline V gene has CDR1 SGDLS and CDR2 YYNGEE. The CDR3 DNA follows: TGTGCCAGCAGCGTAGGGACAGGGACTGGAAACACCATATATTTT. Residues: CASSVGTGTGNTIYF.

This clone was recorded once. This chain connects TRBV20-1 to TRBJ2-7; no firm D call. This CDR3 is built from 12 residues. Looked up from germline, CDR1 is DFQATT and CDR2 is SNEGSKA (reference sequence). Trimming left V 3 bases short and J 0 bases short, with 6 bases between. As DNA, the CDR3 is TGCAGTGCTAGTAAGAGCTCCTACGAGCAGTACTTC. This gives the protein CSASKSSYEQYF.

In its sample, this clone was seen once. J is TRBJ2-5 and V is TRBV5-8, with 7 bases lining up with TRBD2. Looked up from germline, CDR1 is SGHTS and CDR2 is YDEGEE. The CDR3 has 16 amino acids. After removal of 0 bases from V and 2 bases from J, the junction contained 7 bases not matched to a gene. Here the CDR3 DNA reads TGTGCCAGCAGCTTGGGAAGGCTAGCGGTTCAAGAGACCCAGTACTTC. The encoded protein is CASSLGRLAVQETQYF.

The rearrangement joins TRBV12-5 to TRBJ1-6; D is unclear. The CDR3 spans 13 residues. CDR1 is LGHNT, CDR2 FRNRAP, per germline. Trimming took off 0 bases at V and 8 bases at J, with 5 bases between the two ends. The CDR3 reads CASGLVTDSPLHF. The CDR3 DNA is TGTGCTAGTGGTTTGGTCACGGATTCACCCCTCCACTTT. The variable domain in full, with the rest retrieved from reference TRBV12-5 and TRBJ1-6, is DARVTQTPRHKVTEMGQEVTMRCQPILGHNTVFWYRQTMMQGLELLAYFRNRAPLDDSGMPKDRFSAEMPDATLATLKIQPSEPRDSAVYFCASGLVTDSPLHFGNGTRLTVT.

The V call is TRBV19, the J call TRBJ2-7; TRBD1 matches 9 bases. Germline CDR1 LNHDA, CDR2 SQIVND (reference sequence). The V gene end was trimmed by 5 bases and the J gene end by 6 bases; junction bases not matched to a gene: 5. The CDR3 covers 13 residues. CDR3 sequence reads: CASSPRDRAEQYF. The CDR3 nucleotides are TGTGCCAGTAGTCCGAGGGACAGGGCCGAGCAGTACTTC.

In the case of this clone: The junction departs from germline at one end; a sequencing error may be responsible. The J gene is TRBJ1-6, the V gene TRBV3-1 (or the pseudogene TRBV3-2), with TRBD1 as a possible D gene (5 bases). Germline V gives CDR1 LGHDT, CDR2 YNNKEL (reference sequence). This CDR3 spans 18 amino acids. This CDR3 reads CTSSQDERTGDGNSPLHF. The CDR3 DNA sequence: TGTACCAGCAGCCAAGACGAGCGGACGGGGGACGGTAATTCACCCCTCCACTTT.

The V and J genes are TRBV4-1 and TRBJ2-7; D possibly corresponds to TRBD2 (5 bases). CDR3 length equals 15 residues. The germline V gene encodes CDR1 MGHRA and CDR2 YSYEKL. V was pared by 0 bases and J by 5 bases, with 14 bases between. CDR3 DNA: TGCGCCAGCAGCCAAGAGAGGGCCCTCCTAAACGAGCAGTACTTC. Translating it yields CASSQERALLNEQYF.

The chain joins TRBV6-1 to TRBJ2-1; the match to TRBD2 covers 10 bases. This CDR3 is 15 amino acids long. V lost 2 bases, J lost 6 bases, and 4 bases stayed unmatched. Per the germline V gene, CDR1 is MNHNS and CDR2 is SASEGT. This CDR3 is CASSEQAGGPNEQFF. The CDR3 DNA sequence: TGTGCCAGCAGTGAACAAGCGGGGGGGCCCAATGAGCAGTTCTTC.

The chain carries TRBV10-3 and TRBJ1-4; D uncertain. Trimming removed 4 bases at V and 7 bases at J, with 16 bases between. The germline CDR1 and CDR2 sequences are ENHRY and SYGVKD. CDR3 length equals 15 residues. CDR3 nucleotide sequence: TGTGCCATCAGTGGAACGAGTGGGGAGTTTGAAAAACTGTTTTTT. Translating it yields CAISGTSGEFEKLFF.

The sample holds one count of this clone. This rearrangement joins TRBV6-6 to TRBJ1-2, with TRBD1 matching over 10 bases. CDR3 length equals 13 residues. V gave up 4 bases and J gave up 7 bases; unmatched junction bases: 3. Germline-derived CDR1 and CDR2 are MNHNY and SVGAGI (reference sequence). Here the CDR3 DNA reads TGTGCCAGCAGTTCCAGGACAGGGGGTGGCTACACCTTC. This gives the protein CASSSRTGGGYTF.

The rearrangement links TRBV4-2 to TRBJ2-3, with TRBD2 matching over 8 bases. Losses at the gene ends were 4 bases for V and 6 bases for J; bases not matched to a gene: 6. Germline V gives CDR1 LGHNA, CDR2 YNFKEQ. CDR3 length: 14 residues. CDR3 bases: TGTGCCAGCAGCCCCTTAGCGGGGATGGATACGCAGTATTTT. Translating it yields CASSPLAGMDTQYF.

J is TRBJ2-7 and V is TRBV6-5, with 7 bases lining up with TRBD2. V lost 2 bases and J lost 2; bases outside the gene matches: 6. This CDR3 has 15 amino acids. Germline loops: CDR1 MNHEY, CDR2 SVGAGI. CDR3 residues: CASSYGPSGTYEQYF. Written as DNA, the CDR3 is TGTGCCAGCAGTTACGGACCTAGCGGCACCTACGAGCAGTACTTC.

V and J are TRBV5-4 and TRBJ2-2; TRBD1 matches 7 bases. CDR1 SGHNT and CDR2 YYREEE come from the germline V gene (reference sequence). The CDR3 sequence is 15 residues long. J gave up 7 bases and V 2 bases, and 8 bases lay outside the gene matches. CDR3 sequence (DNA): TGTGCCAGCAGCTTACGACAGGGTGGTGGCGGGGAGCTGTTTTTT. Translated, it gives CASSLRQGGGGELFF.

This chain joins TRBV7-6 and TRBJ1-3; 11 nucleotides align to TRBD1. V shed 1 base and J 2 bases; nucleotides not matched to a gene: 10. The germline V gene encodes CDR1 SGHVS and CDR2 FNYEAQ. This CDR3 contains 19 residues. The CDR3 sequence is CASSLVGQGAQGAGNTIYF. CDR3 sequence (DNA): TGTGCCAGCAGCTTAGTCGGACAGGGGGCCCAAGGGGCTGGAAACACCATATATTTT.

The V call is TRBV7-9, the J call TRBJ2-2; TRBD2 aligns across 10 bases. Germline lookup yields CDR1 SEHNR and CDR2 FQNEAQ (reference sequence). The CDR3 is made up of 16 amino acids. After removal of 0 bases from V and 6 bases from J, the junction contained 4 bases not matched to a gene. The CDR3 loop is CASSLAVTSGAGELFF. For the CDR3, the DNA is TGTGCCAGCAGCTTAGCTGTAACTAGCGGGGCCGGGGAGCTGTTTTTT.

The chain is built from TRBV11-2 and TRBJ2-7; 10 bases align to TRBD1. Per the germline V gene, CDR1 is SGHAT and CDR2 is FQNNGV. The CDR3 totals 14 residues. The J segment lost 5 bases and the V segment lost 5 bases, leaving 6 bases of the junction unmatched. CDR3 DNA: TGTGCCAGCAGCCCCGCCGGGACAGGGGACGAGCAGTACTTC. Translating it yields CASSPAGTGDEQYF.

V usage is TRBV24-1 and J usage is TRBJ1-1; TRBD1 aligns across 9 bases. J lost 4 bases, V lost 5 bases, and 13 bases had no gene match. This CDR3 spans 17 amino acids. Looked up from germline, CDR1 is KGHDR and CDR2 is SFDVKD. CDR3 sequence (DNA): TGTGCCACCAGTGGTCCCGGGAACAGGGGGCATTCCACTGAAGCTTTCTTT. It encodes CATSGPGNRGHSTEAFF.

This sequence joins TRBV5-8 and TRBJ2-5; D gene unclear. CDR3 length: 11 amino acids. The V end lost 3 bases, the J end lost 8 bases, and 8 bases lay between the germline ends. Germline V lookup: CDR1 SGHTS, CDR2 YDEGEE. The CDR3 sequence is CASSYTRTQYF. In DNA form, the CDR3 reads TGTGCCAGCAGCTACACACGAACCCAGTACTTC.

The chain is built from TRBV11-3 and TRBJ2-7; D may be TRBD1 (7 bases). This CDR3 has 17 residues. Looked up from germline, CDR1 is SGHNT and CDR2 is YENEEA. The ends were cut back, 4 bases at V and 3 bases at J, with 22 bases in the middle. CDR3 coding DNA: TGTGCCAGCAGCTCCTTAACAGGGGAGGAACCTTACTACGAGCAGTACTTC. This gives the protein CASSSLTGEEPYYEQYF.

V and J are TRBV6-1 and TRBJ1-1, with a tentative D call TRBD1 (6 bases). V lost 1 base and J 0 bases, leaving 9 bases between the germline ends. The CDR3 contains 15 residues. Germline V lookup: CDR1 MNHNS, CDR2 SASEGT. The CDR3 DNA reads TGTGCCAGCAGTGAAGGTGGACAGCTGAACACTGAAGCTTTCTTT. Translating it yields CASSEGGQLNTEAFF.